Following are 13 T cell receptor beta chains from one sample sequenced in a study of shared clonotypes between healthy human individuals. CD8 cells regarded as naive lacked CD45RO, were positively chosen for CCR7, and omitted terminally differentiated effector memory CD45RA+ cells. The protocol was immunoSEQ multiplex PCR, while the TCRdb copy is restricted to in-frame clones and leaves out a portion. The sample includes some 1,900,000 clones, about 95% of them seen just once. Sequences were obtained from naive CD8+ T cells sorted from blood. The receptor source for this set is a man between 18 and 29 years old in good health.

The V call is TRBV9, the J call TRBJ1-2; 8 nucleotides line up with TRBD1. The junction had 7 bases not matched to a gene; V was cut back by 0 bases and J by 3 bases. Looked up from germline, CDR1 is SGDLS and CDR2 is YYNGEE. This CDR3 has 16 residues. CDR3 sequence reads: CASSVDGRGRDYGYTF. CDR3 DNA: TGTGCCAGCAGCGTAGATGGCAGGGGGCGAGACTATGGCTACACCTTC.

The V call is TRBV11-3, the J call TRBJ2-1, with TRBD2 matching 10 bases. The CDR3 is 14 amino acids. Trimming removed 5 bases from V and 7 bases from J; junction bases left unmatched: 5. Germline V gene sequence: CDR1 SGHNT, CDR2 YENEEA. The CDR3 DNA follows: TGTGCCAGCAGCGCTAGCGGGAGTACGAATGAGCAGTTCTTC. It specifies CASSASGSTNEQFF. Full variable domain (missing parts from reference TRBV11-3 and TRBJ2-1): EAGVVQSPRYKIIEKKQPVAFWCNPISGHNTLYWYLQNLGQGPELLIRYENEEAVDDSQLPKDRFSAERLKGVDSTLKIQPAELGDSAVYLCASSASGSTNEQFFGPGTRLTVL.

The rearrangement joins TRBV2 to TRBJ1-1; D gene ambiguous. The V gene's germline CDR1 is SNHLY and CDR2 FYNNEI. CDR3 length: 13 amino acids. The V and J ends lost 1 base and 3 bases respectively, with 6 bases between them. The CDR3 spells CASSEGRYTEAFF. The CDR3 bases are TGTGCCAGCAGTGAAGGGAGATACACTGAAGCTTTCTTT.

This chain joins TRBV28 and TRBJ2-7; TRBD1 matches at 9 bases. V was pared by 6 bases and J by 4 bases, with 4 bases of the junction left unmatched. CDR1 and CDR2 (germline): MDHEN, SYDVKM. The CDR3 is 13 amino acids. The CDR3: CASRTDRGYEQYF. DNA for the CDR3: TGTGCCAGCAGGACGGACAGGGGATACGAGCAGTACTTC.

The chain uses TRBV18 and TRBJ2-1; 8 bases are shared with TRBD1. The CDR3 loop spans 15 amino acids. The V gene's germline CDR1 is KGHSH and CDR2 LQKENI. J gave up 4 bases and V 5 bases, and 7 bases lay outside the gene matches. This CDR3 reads CASSGPGTGYNEQFF. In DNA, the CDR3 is TGTGCCAGCTCAGGACCCGGGACAGGATACAATGAGCAGTTCTTC.

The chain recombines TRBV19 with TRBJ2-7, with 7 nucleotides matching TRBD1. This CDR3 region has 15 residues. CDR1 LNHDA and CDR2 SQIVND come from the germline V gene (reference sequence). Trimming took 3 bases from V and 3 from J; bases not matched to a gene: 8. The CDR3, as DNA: TGTGCCAGTAGTATCATTGGGGGACAGAGCTACGAGCAGTACTTC. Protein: CASSIIGGQSYEQYF. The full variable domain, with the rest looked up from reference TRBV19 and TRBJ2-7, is DGGITQSPKYLFRKEGQNVTLSCEQNLNHDAMYWYRQDPGQGLRLIYYSQIVNDFQKGDIAEGYSVSREKKESFPLTVTSAQKNPTAFYLCASSIIGGQSYEQYFGPGTRLTVT.

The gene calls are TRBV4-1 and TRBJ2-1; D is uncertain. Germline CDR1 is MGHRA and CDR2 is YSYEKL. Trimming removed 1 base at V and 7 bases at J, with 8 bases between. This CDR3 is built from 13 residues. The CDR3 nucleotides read TGCGCCAGCAGCCAAGGATCCTGGAATGAGCAGTTCTTC. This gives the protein CASSQGSWNEQFF.

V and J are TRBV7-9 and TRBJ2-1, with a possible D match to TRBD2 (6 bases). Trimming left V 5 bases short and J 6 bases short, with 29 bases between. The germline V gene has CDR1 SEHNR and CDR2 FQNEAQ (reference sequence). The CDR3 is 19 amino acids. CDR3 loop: CASSRDADYHGLFPNEQFF. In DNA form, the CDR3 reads TGTGCCAGCAGCCGGGATGCGGACTATCATGGCTTATTCCCCAATGAGCAGTTCTTC.

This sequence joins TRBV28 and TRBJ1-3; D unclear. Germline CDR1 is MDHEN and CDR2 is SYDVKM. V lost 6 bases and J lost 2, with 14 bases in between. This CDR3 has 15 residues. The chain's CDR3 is CASSLGPSPGNTIYF. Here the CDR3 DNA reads TGTGCCAGCAGCTTAGGGCCAAGCCCTGGAAACACCATATATTTT.

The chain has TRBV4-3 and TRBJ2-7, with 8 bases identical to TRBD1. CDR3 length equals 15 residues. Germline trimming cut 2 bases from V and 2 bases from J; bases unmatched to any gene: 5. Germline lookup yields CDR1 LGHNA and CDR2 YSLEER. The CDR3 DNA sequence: TGCGCCAGCAGCCAATGGACAGGGATCACCTACGAGCAGTACTTC. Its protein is CASSQWTGITYEQYF.

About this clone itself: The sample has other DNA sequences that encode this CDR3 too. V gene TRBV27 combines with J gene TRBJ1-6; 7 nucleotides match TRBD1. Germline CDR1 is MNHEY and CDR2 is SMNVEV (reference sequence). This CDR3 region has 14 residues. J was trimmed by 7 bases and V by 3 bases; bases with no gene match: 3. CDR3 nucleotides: TGTGCCAGCAGTTTGGACAGGTTGAATTCACCCCTCCACTTT. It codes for CASSLDRLNSPLHF.

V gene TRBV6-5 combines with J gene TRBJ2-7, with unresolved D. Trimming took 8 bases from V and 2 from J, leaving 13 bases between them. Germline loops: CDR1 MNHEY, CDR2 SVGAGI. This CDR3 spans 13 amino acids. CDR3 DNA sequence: TGTGCCAGCTTAAGTTATGAAACCTACGAGCAGTACTTC. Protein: CASLSYETYEQYF.

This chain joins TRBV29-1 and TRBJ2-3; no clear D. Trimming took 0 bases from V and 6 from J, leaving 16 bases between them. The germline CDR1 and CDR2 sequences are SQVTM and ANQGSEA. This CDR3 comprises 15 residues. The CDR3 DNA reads TGCAGCGTTGAAGATCACGCAGAACTCCGGGATACGCAGTATTTT. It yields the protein CSVEDHAELRDTQYF.